A single T cell receptor beta chain is shown here with its context. The source of the sample is a study of T cell changes during pregnancy in multiple sclerosis. Germline V lookup: CDR1 ENHRY, CDR2 SYGVKD. The J segment lost 11 bases and the V segment lost 2 bases, leaving 12 bases of the junction unmatched. This CDR3 comprises 15 residues. The assay was immunoSEQ multiplex PCR, and TCRdb's table has in-frame clones only and misses some. The sample lists just under 65,000 clones, roughly 92% occurring once. The sequence was collected from a female donor with multiple sclerosis, enrolled in a pregnancy study. V usage is TRBV10-3 and J usage is TRBJ1-5; 7 bases line up with TRBD1. The sample here was CD8+ T cells from peripheral blood mononuclear cells, taken in the second trimester of pregnancy. The CDR3 sequence: CAISELGGATMAQHF. Here the CDR3 DNA reads TGTGCCATCAGTGAGCTAGGGGGCGCGACAATGGCCCAGCATTTT.